The present T cell receptor (beta chain) was sequenced within a study of Graves' ophthalmopathy and Graves' hyperthyroidism. Scientists amplified the TCR beta CDR3 regions from RNA transcripts. A first-round RT-PCR used HTBI primers, followed by a second-round multiplex PCR. TCRdb used MiXCR to reprocess the multiplex PCR reads, holding one entry per CDR3 protein. The sample consists of 600,000 to 650,000 distinct CDR3 sequences, 22% of them appearing once. Per the germline V gene, CDR1 is SGHTA and CDR2 is FQGNSA. Trimming removed 1 base at V and 2 bases at J, with 9 bases between. The CDR3 spans 14 residues. This clonotype was detected a few times.

The specimen was peripheral blood. The chain combines TRBV7-2 with TRBJ2-7; D is ambiguous. This clonotype originated in a woman between 18 and 29 years old with stable Graves' hyperthyroidism. Some clones in this sample may be carry-over from other donors' samples. This chain's CDR3 is CASSLGKFPYEQYF. CDR3 nucleotides: TGTGCCAGCAGCTTAGGAAAGTTTCCCTACGAGCAGTACTTC. Looking up the rest from reference TRBV7-2 and TRBJ2-7 gives the full variable domain: GAGVSQSPSNKVTEKGKDVELRCDPISGHTALYWYRQSLGQGLEFLIYFQGNSAPDKSGLPSDRFSAERTGGSVSTLTIQRTQQEDSAVYLCASSLGKFPYEQYFGPGTRLTVT.